Listed below are T cell receptor beta chains from one sample, sequenced in a study of cytomegalovirus exposure and HLA in healthy donors. Method: immunoSEQ multiplex PCR; TCRdb's copy keeps in-frame clones and lacks some. The table records about 98,000 clones, roughly 70% of them present only once. The sample comprised PBMCs. Receptor source: a middle-aged man in good health and CMV-seronegative. The CDR3 runs from the conserved cysteine through the conserved F or W. Fields, in order: V gene, J gene, D gene, clone size, CDR3 length, CDR3 DNA, CDR3 protein. D genes are given only for firm matches. A row's size may be missing; if present it is once, few, many or a size class.

>TRBV28|TRBJ2-7|TRBD2|NA|15
TGTGCCAGCAGCACCACGAGCGGGGGGGCCTACGAGCAGTACTTC
CASSTTSGGAYEQYF
>TRBV27|TRBJ2-1|NA|NA|12
TGTGCCAGCAGGGGCGCGGGCAATGAGCAGTTCTTC
CASRGAGNEQFF
>TRBV2|TRBJ1-6|TRBD1|once|15
TGTGCCAGCGGAACAGGGGGGGGGCCGAGATCACCCCTCCACTTT
CASGTGGGPRSPLHF
>TRBV7-2|TRBJ2-7|NA|NA|14
TGTGCCAGCAGCTTACCCGGGGGTGGTTACGAGCAGTACTTC
CASSLPGGGYEQYF
>TRBV5-4|TRBJ1-1|TRBD1|NA|15
TGTGCCAGCAGCCTGACAGGGGGCGCGAGCACTGAAGCTTTCTTT
CASSLTGGASTEAFF
>TRBV28|TRBJ1-1|TRBD1|NA|14
TGTGCCACCCACGAACCAGGGGGCAGGACTGAAGCTTTCTTT
CATHEPGGRTEAFF
>TRBV9|TRBJ1-1|NA|NA|13
TGTGCCAGCAGCGTAGGGGGGGACACTGAAGCTTTCTTT
CASSVGGDTEAFF
>TRBV21-1|TRBJ2-7|NA|few|18
TGTGCCAGCAGCAAAGCGCTTGGAAGGGACAGAGCCGCCTACGAGCAGTACTTC
CASSKALGRDRAAYEQYF
>TRBV15|TRBJ2-1|NA|NA|13
TGTGCCACCAGCAGAGCTTCCGGGACTGAGGAGTTCTTC
CATSRASGTEEFF
>TRBV6-5|TRBJ2-7|TRBD1|NA|15
TGTGCCAGCAGTTACGGGGGACAGGGGGCATACGAGCAGTACTTC
CASSYGGQGAYEQYF
>TRBV19|TRBJ2-3|TRBD1|NA|15
TGTGCCAGTAGTATAGAAACAGGGGGTAGGAATACGCAGTATTTT
CASSIETGGRNTQYF
>TRBV5-6|TRBJ1-3|NA|NA|15
TGTGCCAGCAGCTTGAGGGGGACCTCTGGAAACACCATATATTTT
CASSLRGTSGNTIYF
>TRBV6-1|TRBJ2-1|NA|NA|13
TGTGCCAGCAAGGGGGGGCCGGGCAATGAGCAGTTCTTC
CASKGGPGNEQFF
>TRBV7-6|TRBJ2-2|TRBD2|NA|16
TGTGCCAGCAGCTCCGGACTAGCGGGAGGGGCCGGGGAGCTGTTTTTT
CASSSGLAGGAGELFF
>TRBV6-5|TRBJ2-7|NA|NA|11
TGTGCCAGCAGTTCCACCTACGAGCAGTACTTC
CASSSTYEQYF
>TRBV18|TRBJ1-1|NA|NA|17
TGTGCCAGCTCACCAAGGGAGTCAGAGAGATCGAACACTGAAGCTTTCTTT
CASSPRESERSNTEAFF
>TRBV5-1|TRBJ2-3|TRBD1|NA|14
TGCGCCAGCAGAGGGGGCCTTAGCACAGATACGCAGTATTTT
CASRGGLSTDTQYF
>TRBV11-3|TRBJ2-7|TRBD2|NA|15
TGTGCCAGCAGCTTAAACGGGGGGGCGGAGTACGAGCAGTACTTC
CASSLNGGAEYEQYF
>TRBV19|TRBJ1-5|TRBD1|once|14
TGTGCCAGTAGTATAGAGGCAGGGGGTCAGCCCCAGCATTTT
CASSIEAGGQPQHF
>TRBV7-9|TRBJ2-2|NA|NA|13
TGTGCCAGCAGCTTCGGGAGCACCGGGGAGCTGTTTTTT
CASSFGSTGELFF
>TRBV2|TRBJ1-1|NA|NA|15
TGTGCCAGCAGTGAAATGGTCTCTATCGGGACTGAAGCTTTCTTT
CASSEMVSIGTEAFF
>TRBV28|TRBJ2-3|NA|NA|17
TGTGCCAGCAGTGACCCGGCAGGGGAGGGTAGCACAGATACGCAGTATTTT
CASSDPAGEGSTDTQYF
>TRBV27|TRBJ2-3|NA|NA|13
TGTGCCAGCAGTTTTCCGGGCACAGATACGCAGTATTTT
CASSFPGTDTQYF
>TRBV28|TRBJ2-7|NA|NA|14
TGTGCCAGCAGTCCCTCCGGGTTGACCTACGAGCAGTACTTC
CASSPSGLTYEQYF
>TRBV13|TRBJ2-7|TRBD2|NA|12
TGTGCCAGCAGCCCCCGGGGGGGCGAGCAGTACTTC
CASSPRGGEQYF
>TRBV6-5|TRBJ1-2|TRBD1|few|14
TGTGCCAGCAGTTACGGCAGGGGGACCTATGGCTACACCTTC
CASSYGRGTYGYTF
>TRBV5-1|TRBJ2-1|TRBD2|NA|17
TGCGCCAGCAGCTTGTCGCCCGGGGCGGGGGGTTACAATGAGCAGTTCTTC
CASSLSPGAGGYNEQFF
>TRBV2|TRBJ2-7|TRBD1|once|16
TGTGCCAGCAGTGAGAACCGGGACAGGGCGGTCTACGAGCAGTACTTC
CASSENRDRAVYEQYF
>TRBV6-6|TRBJ1-5|NA|once|13
TGTGCCAGCAGTTACCCCGTGTATCAGCCCCAGCATTTT
CASSYPVYQPQHF
>TRBV14|TRBJ2-5|TRBD1|NA|16
TGTGCCAGCAGCCAAGGACAGGGGGCGGGTGAAGAGACCCAGTACTTC
CASSQGQGAGEETQYF
>TRBV2|TRBJ2-7|TRBD1|NA|13
TGTGCCAGCACCCGGGACAGAAACTACGAGCAGTACTTC
CASTRDRNYEQYF
>TRBV6-1|TRBJ2-7|TRBD2|NA|15
TGTGCCAGCAGGGTGGGGGGGGGAGGAGGGTACGAGCAGTACTTC
CASRVGGGGGYEQYF
>TRBV6-6|TRBJ1-1|NA|NA|13
TGTGCCAGCAGTTTACCAGGGAACACTGAAGCTTTCTTT
CASSLPGNTEAFF
>TRBV7-9|TRBJ2-5|TRBD1|NA|16
TGTGCCAGCAGCTTATGGGCAGGGGGCGAGGAAGAGACCCAGTACTTC
CASSLWAGGEEETQYF
>TRBV27|TRBJ2-1|TRBD1|NA|15
TGTGCCAGCAGTCTCGGGACAGGGGGATTACTCGAGCAGTTCTTC
CASSLGTGGLLEQFF
>TRBV7-3|TRBJ2-2|TRBD2|once|16
TGTGCCAGCAGCTTGGGACTAGCGGGGATCACCGGGGAGCTGTTTTTT
CASSLGLAGITGELFF
>TRBV27|TRBJ2-7|NA|few|14
TGTGCCAGCAGTTTTCTTGGGCCCTCCTACGAGCAGTACTTC
CASSFLGPSYEQYF
>TRBV2|TRBJ2-3|NA|NA|11
TGTGCCAGCAAATTAGCAGATACGCAGTATTTT
CASKLADTQYF
>TRBV7-2|TRBJ1-2|NA|NA|14
TGTGCCAGCAGCTTAGTTGCAGGGGACTATGGCTACACCTTC
CASSLVAGDYGYTF
>TRBV13|TRBJ2-3|TRBD2|NA|14
TGTGCCAGCAGCTTAGGCGGGGGGGCCGATACGCAGTATTTT
CASSLGGGADTQYF
>TRBV6-5|TRBJ1-6|NA|NA|14
TGTGCCAGCAGTTGGGCGGCATCCCAGGGCACCCTCCACTTT
CASSWAASQGTLHF
>TRBV28|TRBJ2-1|TRBD2|NA|15
TGTGCCAGCAGCACTTTAGCGGGGCTGGGGGATGAGCAGTTCTTC
CASSTLAGLGDEQFF
>TRBV6-1|TRBJ1-1|NA|NA|11
TGTGCCAGCAGTGTCGGCACTGAAGCTTTCTTT
CASSVGTEAFF
>TRBV5-1|TRBJ2-5|NA|NA|14
TGCGCCAGCAGCTTGGACGGGGGGCTGGAGACCCAGTACTTC
CASSLDGGLETQYF
>TRBV29-1|TRBJ2-1|TRBD2|NA|15
TGCAGCGCCCGAGGGGGACTAGCCAGTAAAAATGAGCAGTTCTTC
CSARGGLASKNEQFF
>TRBV11-2|TRBJ2-5|NA|few|15
TGTGCCAGCAGCTTAGGATGGGCAGAAAAAGAGACCCAGTACTTC
CASSLGWAEKETQYF
>TRBV9|TRBJ2-1|TRBD2|few|18
TGTGCCAGCAGCGTAGGGACTAGCGGGAGGGAAACCTACAATGAGCAGTTCTTC
CASSVGTSGRETYNEQFF
>TRBV18|TRBJ2-2|TRBD1|NA|16
TGTGCCAGCTCAGAAAGGGACAGACTGAACACCGGGGAGCTGTTTTTT
CASSERDRLNTGELFF
>TRBV15|TRBJ2-5|TRBD1|NA|17
TGTGCCACCAGCCAGGGCCGAGGGGCAGGGGGCGTGGAGACCCAGTACTTC
CATSQGRGAGGVETQYF
>TRBV6-5|TRBJ1-4|NA|NA|13
TGTGCCAGCAGACGGACAGTTAATGAAAAACTGTTTTTT
CASRRTVNEKLFF
>TRBV5-6|TRBJ1-5|NA|NA|15
TGTGCCAGCAGCTTAAGGGGGACGGGCAATCAGCCCCAGCATTTT
CASSLRGTGNQPQHF
>TRBV27|TRBJ2-3|NA|NA|13
TGTGCCAGCAGTTTCTTCAGGGCGGATACGCAGTATTTT
CASSFFRADTQYF
>TRBV29-1|TRBJ2-3|NA|few|15
TGCAGCGTTGACCGAGAAGGGGTCGACACAGATACGCAGTATTTT
CSVDREGVDTDTQYF
>TRBV4-1|TRBJ2-1|TRBD2|NA|16
TGCGCCAGCAGCCCCCCGACTAGCGGGAGCGGTGGTGAGCAGTTCTTC
CASSPPTSGSGGEQFF
>TRBV30|TRBJ1-3|NA|NA|15
TGTGCCTGGACCGTAGGGAGACGGCCTGGAAACACCATATATTTT
CAWTVGRRPGNTIYF
>TRBV27|TRBJ2-5|TRBD1|NA|16
TGTGCCAGCAGTCCGCTGACAGGGCCCACTGGGGGGACCCAGTACTTC
CASSPLTGPTGGTQYF
>TRBV7-6|TRBJ2-1|TRBD2|NA|18
TGTGCCAGCAGCTTACGGGATTTGGGTAGCGGGATTAGGAATGAGCAGTTCTTC
CASSLRDLGSGIRNEQFF
>TRBV9|TRBJ2-1|NA|NA|12
TGTGCCAGCAGCGATTCGGTCAATGAGCAGTTCTTC
CASSDSVNEQFF
>TRBV6-6|TRBJ2-3|TRBD2|few|13
TGTGCCAGCACGGAGCGGGACACAGATACGCAGTATTTT
CASTERDTDTQYF